This TCR beta chain was captured by sequencing in a study of OX40 agonist ivuxolimab in advanced cancers. In the study overall: Those treated in dose escalation had hepatocellular carcinoma, melanoma, renal cell cancer or head and neck cancer. Overall study findings and caveats: Individuals who were partial responders at 0.1-3.0 mg/kg had clonal expansion that ranked among the lowest. There were also nonresponders showing low normalized T-cell clonal expansion. The CD4+ and CD8+ T cells in the blood had expanded clonally by week 6 at 0.1 to 3.0 mg/kg.

Germline lookup yields CDR1 LNHDA and CDR2 SQIVND (reference sequence). CDR3 length: 14 amino acids. Trimming removed 7 bases at V and 5 bases at J, with 14 bases between. With regard to this clone: Its cognate antigen is unknown.

The method was immunoSEQ multiplex PCR; TCRdb's version includes in-frame clones alone and lacks a portion of them. The sample lists about 79,000 clones; about 90% were seen once. This TCR derives from an adult with an advanced solid tumor such as melanoma, head and neck, liver or kidney cancer. The chain links TRBV19 to TRBJ1-4; D is perhaps TRBD1 (5 bases). The starting material was CD4+ or CD8+ T cells sorted from blood, obtained in a trial of the OX40 agonist ivuxolimab. The DNA of the CDR3 is TGTGCCAGTACCCCGGGACGGGCGAATGAAAAACTGTTTTTT. Its translation: CASTPGRANEKLFF.